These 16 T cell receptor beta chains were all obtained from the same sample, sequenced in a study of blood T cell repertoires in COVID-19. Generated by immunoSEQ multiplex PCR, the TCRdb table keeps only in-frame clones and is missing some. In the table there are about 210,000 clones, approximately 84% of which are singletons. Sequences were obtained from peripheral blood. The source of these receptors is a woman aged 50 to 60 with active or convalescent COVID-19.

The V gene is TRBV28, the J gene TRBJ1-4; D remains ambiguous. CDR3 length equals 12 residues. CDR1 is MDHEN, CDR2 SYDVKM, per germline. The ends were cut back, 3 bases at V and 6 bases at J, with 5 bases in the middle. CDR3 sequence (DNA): TGTGCCAGCAGTTTGAGTGATGAAAAACTGTTTTTT. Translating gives CASSLSDEKLFF.

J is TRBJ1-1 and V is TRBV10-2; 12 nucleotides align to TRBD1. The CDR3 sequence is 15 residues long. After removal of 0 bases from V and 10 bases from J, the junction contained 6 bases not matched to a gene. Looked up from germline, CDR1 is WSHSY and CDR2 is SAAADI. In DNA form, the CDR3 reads TGCGCCAGCAGTGAGTCCGGGACAGGGGGCGGCGGAGCTTTCTTT. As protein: CASSESGTGGGGAFF.

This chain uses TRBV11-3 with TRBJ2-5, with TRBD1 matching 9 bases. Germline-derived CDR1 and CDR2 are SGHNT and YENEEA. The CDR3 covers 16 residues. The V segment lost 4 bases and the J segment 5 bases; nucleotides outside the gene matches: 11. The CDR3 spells CASSYTSRDRVETQYF. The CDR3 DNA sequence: TGTGCCAGCAGCTATACTTCCCGGGACAGGGTGGAGACCCAGTACTTC.

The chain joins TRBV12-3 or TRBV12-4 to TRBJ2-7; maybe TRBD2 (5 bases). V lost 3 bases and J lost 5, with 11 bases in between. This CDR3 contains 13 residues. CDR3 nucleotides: TGTGCCAGCAGTTTGGTACTAGGCAACGAGCAGTACGTC. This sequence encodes CASSLVLGNEQYV.

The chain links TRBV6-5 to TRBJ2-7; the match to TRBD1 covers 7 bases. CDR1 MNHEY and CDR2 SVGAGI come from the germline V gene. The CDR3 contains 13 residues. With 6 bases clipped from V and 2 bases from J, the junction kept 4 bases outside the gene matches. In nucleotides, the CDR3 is TGTGCCAGCAGGGGACAGATTACCTACGAGCAGTACTTC. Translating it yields CASRGQITYEQYF.

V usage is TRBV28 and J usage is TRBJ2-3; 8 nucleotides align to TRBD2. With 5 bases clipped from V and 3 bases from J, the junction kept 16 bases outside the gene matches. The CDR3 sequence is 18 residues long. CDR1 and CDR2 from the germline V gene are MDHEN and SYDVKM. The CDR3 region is CASSLSRTSYMGTDTQYF. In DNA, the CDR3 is TGTGCCAGCAGTCTCTCCAGGACTAGCTATATGGGGACAGATACGCAGTATTTT.

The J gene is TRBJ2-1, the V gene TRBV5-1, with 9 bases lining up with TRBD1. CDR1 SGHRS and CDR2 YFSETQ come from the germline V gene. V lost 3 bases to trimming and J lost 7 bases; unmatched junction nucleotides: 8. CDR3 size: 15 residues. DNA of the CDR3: TGCGCCAGCAGCTCCGGAGGGACAGGGTGGAATGAGCAGTTCTTC. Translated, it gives CASSSGGTGWNEQFF.

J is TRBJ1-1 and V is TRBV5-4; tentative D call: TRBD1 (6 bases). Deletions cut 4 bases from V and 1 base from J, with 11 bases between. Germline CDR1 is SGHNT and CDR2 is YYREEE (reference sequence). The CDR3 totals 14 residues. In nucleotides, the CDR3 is TGTGCCAGCAGCCCACGGACAGAGAACACTGAAGCTTTCTTT. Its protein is CASSPRTENTEAFF.

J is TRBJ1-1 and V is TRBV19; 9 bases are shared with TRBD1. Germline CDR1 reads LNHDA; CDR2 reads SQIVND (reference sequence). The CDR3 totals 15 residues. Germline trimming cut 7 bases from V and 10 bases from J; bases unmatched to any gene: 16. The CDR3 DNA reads TGTGCCAGTATGGAGTATGGGACAGGGAGGAAGAGAGCTTTCTTT. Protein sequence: CASMEYGTGRKRAFF.

The CDR3 DNA reads as TGTGCCAGCGGCAAACAGGGATTCTCTGGAAACACCATATATTTT. This encodes CASGKQGFSGNTIYF. V gene TRBV3-1 (or the pseudogene TRBV3-2) combines with J gene TRBJ1-3; weak D call: TRBD1 (6 bases). The V gene lost 8 bases and the J gene lost 0 bases, with 14 bases spanning the gap. Germline values: CDR1 LGHDT, CDR2 YNNKEL (reference sequence). The CDR3 sequence is 15 residues long.

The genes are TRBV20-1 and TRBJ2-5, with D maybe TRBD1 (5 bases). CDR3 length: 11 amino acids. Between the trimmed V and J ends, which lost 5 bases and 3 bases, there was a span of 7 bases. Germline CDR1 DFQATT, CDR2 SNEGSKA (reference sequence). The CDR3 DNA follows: TGCAGTGCTTGGACAAAAGAGACCCAGTACTTC. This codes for CSAWTKETQYF.

The CDR3 DNA follows: TGTGCCAGCAGCGAACCGGGACAGGGTCTTTTCTCTGGAAACACCATATATTTT. This codes for CASSEPGQGLFSGNTIYF. The chain combines TRBV21-1 with TRBJ1-3; the D segment call TRBD1 is taken from the table without a DNA check. TRBV21-1 is recorded as a pseudogene. This CDR3 region has 18 residues.

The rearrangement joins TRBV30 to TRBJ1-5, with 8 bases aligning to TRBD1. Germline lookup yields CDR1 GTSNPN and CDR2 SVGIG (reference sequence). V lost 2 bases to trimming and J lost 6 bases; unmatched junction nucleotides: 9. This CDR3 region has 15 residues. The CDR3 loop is CAWSLWTGNVQPQHF. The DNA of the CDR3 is TGTGCCTGGAGTTTGTGGACAGGGAACGTTCAGCCCCAGCATTTT.

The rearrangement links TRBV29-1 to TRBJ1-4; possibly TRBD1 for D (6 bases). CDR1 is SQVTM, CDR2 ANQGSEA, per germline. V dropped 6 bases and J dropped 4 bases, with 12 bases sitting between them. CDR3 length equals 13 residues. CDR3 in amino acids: CSVTGWDNEKLFF. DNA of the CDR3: TGCAGCGTAACAGGGTGGGATAATGAAAAACTGTTTTTT.

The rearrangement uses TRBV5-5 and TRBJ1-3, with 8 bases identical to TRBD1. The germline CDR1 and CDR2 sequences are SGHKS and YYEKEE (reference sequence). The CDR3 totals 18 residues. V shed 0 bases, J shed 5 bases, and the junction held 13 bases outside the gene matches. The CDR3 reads CASSLGGQGASLRNTIYF. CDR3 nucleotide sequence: TGTGCCAGCAGCTTGGGCGGTCAGGGGGCAAGCCTCCGAAACACCATATATTTT.

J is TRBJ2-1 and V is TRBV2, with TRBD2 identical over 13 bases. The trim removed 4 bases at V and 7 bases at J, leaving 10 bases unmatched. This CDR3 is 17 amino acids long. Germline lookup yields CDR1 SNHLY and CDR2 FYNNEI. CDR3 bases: TGTGCCAGCAGTGGCGTGACTAGCGGGAGGAACGGGAATGAGCAGTTCTTC. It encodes CASSGVTSGRNGNEQFF.